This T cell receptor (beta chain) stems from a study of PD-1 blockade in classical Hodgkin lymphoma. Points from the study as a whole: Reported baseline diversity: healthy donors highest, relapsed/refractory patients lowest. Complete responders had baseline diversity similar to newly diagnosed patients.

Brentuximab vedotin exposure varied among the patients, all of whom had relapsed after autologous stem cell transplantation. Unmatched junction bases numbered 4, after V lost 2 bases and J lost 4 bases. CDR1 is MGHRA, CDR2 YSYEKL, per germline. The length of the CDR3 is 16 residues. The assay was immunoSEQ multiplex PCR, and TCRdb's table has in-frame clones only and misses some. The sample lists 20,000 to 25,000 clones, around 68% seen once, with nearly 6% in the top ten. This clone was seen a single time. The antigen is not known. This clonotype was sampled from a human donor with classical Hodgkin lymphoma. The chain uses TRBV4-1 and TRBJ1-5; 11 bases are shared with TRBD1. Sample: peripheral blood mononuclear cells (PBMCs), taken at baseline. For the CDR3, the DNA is TGCGCCAGCAGCCAAACCGGGACAGGGGGGAATCAGCCCCAGCATTTT. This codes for CASSQTGTGGNQPQHF.